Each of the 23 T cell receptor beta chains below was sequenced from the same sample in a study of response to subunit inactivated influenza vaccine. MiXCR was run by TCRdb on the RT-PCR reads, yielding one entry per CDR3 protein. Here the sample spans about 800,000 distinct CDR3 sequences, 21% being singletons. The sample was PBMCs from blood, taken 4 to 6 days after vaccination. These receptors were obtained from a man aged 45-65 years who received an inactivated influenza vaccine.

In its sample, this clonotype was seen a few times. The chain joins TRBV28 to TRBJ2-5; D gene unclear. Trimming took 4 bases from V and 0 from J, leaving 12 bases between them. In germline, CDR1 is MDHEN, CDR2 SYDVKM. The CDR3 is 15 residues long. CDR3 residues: CASSSGLGNQETQYF. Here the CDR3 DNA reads TGTGCCAGCAGTTCCGGCTTGGGGAACCAAGAGACCCAGTACTTC.

CDR3 in DNA: TGTGCCAGCAGCTTAGAGATTTACCTCGTTGGCGCAGATACGCAGTATTTT. Protein: CASSLEIYLVGADTQYF. V gene TRBV11-2 combines with J gene TRBJ2-3, with D hard to call. The CDR3 totals 17 residues. Per the germline V gene, CDR1 is SGHAT and CDR2 is FQNNGV. V was clipped by 0 bases and J by 4 bases, with 17 bases between them.

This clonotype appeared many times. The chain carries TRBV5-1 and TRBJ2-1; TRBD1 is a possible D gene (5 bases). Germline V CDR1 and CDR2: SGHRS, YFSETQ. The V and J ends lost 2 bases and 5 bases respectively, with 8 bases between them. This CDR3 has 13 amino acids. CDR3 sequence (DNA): TGCGCCAGCAGCTTTGACAGACACAATGAGCAGTTCTTC. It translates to CASSFDRHNEQFF.

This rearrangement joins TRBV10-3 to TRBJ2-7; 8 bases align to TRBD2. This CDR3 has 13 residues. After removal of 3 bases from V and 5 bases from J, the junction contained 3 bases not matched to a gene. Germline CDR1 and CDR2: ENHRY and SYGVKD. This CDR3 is CAISDLLADEQYF. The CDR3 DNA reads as TGTGCCATCAGTGACCTACTAGCGGACGAGCAGTACTTC.

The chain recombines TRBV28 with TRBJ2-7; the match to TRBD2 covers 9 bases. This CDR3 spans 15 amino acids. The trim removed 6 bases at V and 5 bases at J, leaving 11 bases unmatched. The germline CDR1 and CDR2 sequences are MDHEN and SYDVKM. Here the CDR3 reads CASRPQGGGGNEQYF. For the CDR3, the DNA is TGTGCCAGCAGACCACAGGGCGGGGGGGGGAACGAGCAGTACTTC.

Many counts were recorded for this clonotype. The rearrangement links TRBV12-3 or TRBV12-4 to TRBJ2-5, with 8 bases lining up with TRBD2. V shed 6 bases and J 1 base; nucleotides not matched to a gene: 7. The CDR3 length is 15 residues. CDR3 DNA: TGTGCCAGCAGCATCGCTGCGGGGGGCCAAGAGACCCAGTACTTC. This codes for CASSIAAGGQETQYF.

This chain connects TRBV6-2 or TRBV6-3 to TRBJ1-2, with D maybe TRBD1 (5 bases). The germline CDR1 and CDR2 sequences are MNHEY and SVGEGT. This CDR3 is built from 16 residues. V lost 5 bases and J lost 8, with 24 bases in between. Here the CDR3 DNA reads TGTGCCAGCAGTACCGGGACCCTTCTAGTGGGGCCGGGCTACACCTTC. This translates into CASSTGTLLVGPGYTF.

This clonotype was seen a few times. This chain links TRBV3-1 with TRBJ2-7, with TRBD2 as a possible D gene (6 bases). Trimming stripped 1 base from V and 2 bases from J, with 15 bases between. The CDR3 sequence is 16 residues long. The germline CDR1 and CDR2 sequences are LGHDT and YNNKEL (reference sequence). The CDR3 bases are TGTGCCAGCAGCCAAGGGGAAGGGAGGATTCCCTACGAGCAGTACTTC. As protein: CASSQGEGRIPYEQYF.

The CDR3 here is CASSAMRAPQETQYF. The CDR3 region has the DNA TGCGCCAGCAGCGCGATGAGGGCCCCCCAAGAGACCCAGTACTTC. J is TRBJ2-5 and V is TRBV5-1; the D gene is possibly TRBD2 (5 bases). Looked up from germline, CDR1 is SGHRS and CDR2 is YFSETQ. The length of the CDR3 is 15 residues. Trimming took 4 bases from V and 1 from J, leaving 14 bases between them.

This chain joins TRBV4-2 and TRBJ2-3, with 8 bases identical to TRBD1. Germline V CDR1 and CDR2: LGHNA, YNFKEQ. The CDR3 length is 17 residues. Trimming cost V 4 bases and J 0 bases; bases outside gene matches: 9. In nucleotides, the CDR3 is TGTGCCAGCAGCCGGACAGGGTGGGGAGCTAGCACAGATACGCAGTATTTT. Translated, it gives CASSRTGWGASTDTQYF.

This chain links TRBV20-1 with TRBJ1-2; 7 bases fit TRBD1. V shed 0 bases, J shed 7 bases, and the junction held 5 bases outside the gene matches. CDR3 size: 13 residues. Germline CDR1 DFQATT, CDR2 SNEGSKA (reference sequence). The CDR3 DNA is TGCAGTGCTAGAGACCAGGGGGTACGTGGCTACACCTTC. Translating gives CSARDQGVRGYTF.

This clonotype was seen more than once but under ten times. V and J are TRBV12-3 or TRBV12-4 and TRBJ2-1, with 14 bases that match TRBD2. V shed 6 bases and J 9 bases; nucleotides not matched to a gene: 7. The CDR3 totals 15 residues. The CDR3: CASSPTSGGASEQFF. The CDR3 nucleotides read TGTGCCAGCAGCCCGACTAGCGGGGGGGCCTCTGAGCAGTTCTTC.

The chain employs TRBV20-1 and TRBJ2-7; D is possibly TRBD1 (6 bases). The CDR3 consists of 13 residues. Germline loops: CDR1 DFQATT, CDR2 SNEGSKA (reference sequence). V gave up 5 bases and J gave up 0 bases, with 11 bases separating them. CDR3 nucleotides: TGCAGTGCTTCCGGGGACATCTCCTACGAGCAGTACTTC. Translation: CSASGDISYEQYF.

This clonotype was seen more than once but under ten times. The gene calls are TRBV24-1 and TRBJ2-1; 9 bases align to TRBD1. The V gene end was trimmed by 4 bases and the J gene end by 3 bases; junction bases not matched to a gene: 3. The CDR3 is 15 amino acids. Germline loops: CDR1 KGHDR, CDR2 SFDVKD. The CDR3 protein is CATSDWGQGYNEQFF. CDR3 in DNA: TGTGCCACCAGTGACTGGGGACAGGGCTACAATGAGCAGTTCTTC.

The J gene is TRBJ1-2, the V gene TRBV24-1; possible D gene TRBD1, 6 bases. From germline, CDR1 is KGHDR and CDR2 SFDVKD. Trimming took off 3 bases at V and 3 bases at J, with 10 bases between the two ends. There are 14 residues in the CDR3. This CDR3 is CATSDPPGDYGYTF. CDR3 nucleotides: TGTGCCACCAGTGATCCCCCAGGGGACTATGGCTACACCTTC.

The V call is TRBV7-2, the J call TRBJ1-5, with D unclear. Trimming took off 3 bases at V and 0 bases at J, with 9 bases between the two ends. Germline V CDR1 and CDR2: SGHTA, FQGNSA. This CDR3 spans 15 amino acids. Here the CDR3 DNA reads TGTGCCAGCAGCTTTACAGTCGTTAGCAATCAGCCCCAGCATTTT. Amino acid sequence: CASSFTVVSNQPQHF.

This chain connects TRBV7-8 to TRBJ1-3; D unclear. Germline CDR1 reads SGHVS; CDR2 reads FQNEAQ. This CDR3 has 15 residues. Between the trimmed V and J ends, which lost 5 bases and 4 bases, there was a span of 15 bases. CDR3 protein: CASSANSGLGNTIYF. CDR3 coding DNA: TGTGCCAGCAGCGCCAATTCAGGACTCGGAAACACCATATATTTT.

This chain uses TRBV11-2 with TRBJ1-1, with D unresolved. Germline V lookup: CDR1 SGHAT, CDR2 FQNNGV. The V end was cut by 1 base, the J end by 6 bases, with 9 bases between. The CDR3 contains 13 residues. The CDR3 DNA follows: TGTGCCAGCAGCTTAGGGTTTTACGCTGAAGCTTTCTTT. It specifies CASSLGFYAEAFF.

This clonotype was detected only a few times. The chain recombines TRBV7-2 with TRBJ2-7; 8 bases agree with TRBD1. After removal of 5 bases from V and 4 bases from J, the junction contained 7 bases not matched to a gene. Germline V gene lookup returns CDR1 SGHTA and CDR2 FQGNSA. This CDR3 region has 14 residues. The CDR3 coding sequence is TGTGCCAGCAGCGAACAGGGGGGAGGTTACGAGCAGTACTTC. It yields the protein CASSEQGGGYEQYF.

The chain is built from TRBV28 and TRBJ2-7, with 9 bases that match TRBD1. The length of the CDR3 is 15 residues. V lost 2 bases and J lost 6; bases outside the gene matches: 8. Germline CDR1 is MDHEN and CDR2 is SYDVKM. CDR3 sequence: CASSLAGQGRSEQYF. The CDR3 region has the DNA TGTGCCAGCAGTTTAGCGGGACAGGGAAGGTCCGAGCAGTACTTC.

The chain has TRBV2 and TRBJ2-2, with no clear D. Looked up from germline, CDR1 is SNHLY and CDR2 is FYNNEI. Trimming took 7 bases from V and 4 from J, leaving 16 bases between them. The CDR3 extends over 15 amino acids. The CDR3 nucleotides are TGTGCCAGCATAAGCAGGCGACCCACCACCGGGGAGCTGTTTTTT. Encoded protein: CASISRRPTTGELFF.

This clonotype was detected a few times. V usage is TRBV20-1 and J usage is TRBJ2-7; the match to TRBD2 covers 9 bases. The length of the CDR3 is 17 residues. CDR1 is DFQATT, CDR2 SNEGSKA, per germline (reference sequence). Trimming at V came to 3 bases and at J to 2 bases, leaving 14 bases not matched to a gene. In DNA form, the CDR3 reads TGCAGTGCTAGTCTCCGGCGGCTAGCGGGGTCAGCCTACGAGCAGTACTTC. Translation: CSASLRRLAGSAYEQYF.

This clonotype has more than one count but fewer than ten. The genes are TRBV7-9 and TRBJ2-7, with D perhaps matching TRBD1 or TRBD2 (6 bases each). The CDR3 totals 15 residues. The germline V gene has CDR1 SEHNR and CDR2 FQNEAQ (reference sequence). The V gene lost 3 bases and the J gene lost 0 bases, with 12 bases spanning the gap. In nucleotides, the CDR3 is TGTGCCAGCAGCTTTGGTGGAGGGGGCTCCTACGAGCAGTACTTC. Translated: CASSFGGGGSYEQYF.